The sequence of this T cell receptor (beta chain) was determined in a study of CD8 T cells in ankylosing spondylitis. MiXCR, applied by TCRdb to the 5' RACE reads, yields one record per CDR3 protein. Among under 300,000 distinct CDR3 sequences, approximately 11% were seen once, and the ten largest hold less than 7.5%. The germline gives CDR1 SGDLS, CDR2 YYNGEE. V lost 5 bases and J lost 1; bases outside the gene matches: 12. The CDR3 is 17 amino acids. Sequencing was carried out using blood, either unsorted or a sorted T cell fraction (not recorded which). This receptor was identified in a male donor with ankylosing spondylitis or in good health (not recorded which). This chain uses TRBV9 with TRBJ2-4; 7 bases map to TRBD1. The CDR3 coding sequence is TGTGCCAGCAGGGCCCAAAGAGACAGGGCCGCCAAAAACATTCAGTACTTC. Protein: CASRAQRDRAAKNIQYF.